The 20 T cell receptor beta chains reported below all come from one sample, sequenced in a study of T cells after yellow fever vaccination. TCRdb itself ran the 5' RACE reads through MiXCR, one entry per CDR3 protein. The table has around 590,000 distinct CDR3 sequences, roughly 12% seen once. Sequencing was performed on PBMCs, taken on the day of the yellow fever booster vaccination. Receptors originate from a man aged 25 to 40 who received the YFV17D yellow fever vaccine.

In its sample, this clonotype was seen many times. One end of the junction is discordant with germline, which a read error may explain. This chain connects TRBV6-2 or TRBV6-3 to TRBJ2-7; perhaps TRBD2 as D (6 bases). The CDR3 covers 12 residues. Germline V gene sequence: CDR1 MNHEY, CDR2 SVGEGT. The chain's CDR3 is CASGGYSHEQYF. CDR3 DNA sequence: TGTGCCAGCGGGGGGTACTCCCACGAGCAGTACTTC.

The chain couples TRBV12-5 to TRBJ2-3; D is ambiguous. V lost 3 bases to trimming and J lost 4 bases, with 8 bases between them. CDR1 is LGHNT, CDR2 FRNRAP, per germline. CDR3 length: 13 residues. The CDR3 DNA reads TGTGCTAGTGGTTTTGGGCATTCAGATACGCAGTATTTT. As protein: CASGFGHSDTQYF.

This clonotype occurred a few times. This chain uses TRBV20-1 with TRBJ1-2; the D is unclear. The CDR3 runs to 14 residues. V was pared by 6 bases and J by 0 bases, with 14 bases between. Germline CDR1 reads DFQATT; CDR2 reads SNEGSKA (reference sequence). CDR3 loop: CSAKVVAANYGYTF. As DNA, the CDR3 is TGCAGTGCAAAGGTGGTCGCCGCTAACTATGGCTACACCTTC.

This clonotype was recorded many times. V and J are TRBV7-2 and TRBJ2-7; D not resolved. There are 13 residues in the CDR3. In germline, CDR1 is SGHTA, CDR2 FQGNSA. The V gene lost 3 bases and the J gene lost 7 bases, with 13 bases spanning the gap. This CDR3 is CASSFYSDGEQYF. The CDR3 nucleotides are TGTGCCAGCAGCTTTTACTCGGACGGGGAGCAGTACTTC.

This chain links TRBV11-2 with TRBJ2-1, with 7 bases identical to TRBD1. Losses at the gene ends were 0 bases for V and 6 bases for J; bases not matched to a gene: 5. Germline CDR1 and CDR2: SGHAT and FQNNGV. The CDR3 length is 15 residues. CDR3 coding DNA: TGTGCCAGCAGCTTAGACAGGGGGTTTTTCAATGAGCAGTTCTTC. It translates to CASSLDRGFFNEQFF.

This clonotype showed up just a few times. The chain joins TRBV10-3 to TRBJ1-1; 10 bases are shared with TRBD1. This CDR3 is 12 amino acids long. Trimming cost V 10 bases and J 5 bases; bases outside gene matches: 4. Germline V gene lookup returns CDR1 ENHRY and CDR2 SYGVKD. CDR3 in amino acids: CASGQGETEAFF. CDR3 DNA sequence: TGTGCCAGCGGACAGGGGGAAACTGAAGCTTTCTTT.

The V and J genes are TRBV28 and TRBJ1-5; the match to TRBD1 covers 9 bases. The V segment lost 8 bases and the J segment 0 bases; nucleotides outside the gene matches: 5. The CDR3 is 15 amino acids. Germline lookup yields CDR1 MDHEN and CDR2 SYDVKM. The CDR3 DNA is TGTGCCAGCGGTCAGACAGGGGGTAGCAATCAGCCCCAGCATTTT. This gives the protein CASGQTGGSNQPQHF.

This clonotype was detected a few times. This CDR3 is CASSLLAGGHDEQFF. The DNA for the CDR3 is TGTGCCAGCAGCTTACTAGCGGGAGGCCACGATGAGCAGTTCTTC. The rearrangement uses TRBV9 and TRBJ2-1; TRBD2 agrees at 12 bases. Trimming at V came to 4 bases and at J to 8 bases, leaving 7 bases not matched to a gene. This CDR3 contains 15 residues. From germline, CDR1 is SGDLS and CDR2 YYNGEE.

The rearrangement joins TRBV21-1 to TRBJ2-7; TRBD2 was called by the table and not checked on the DNA. TRBV21-1 has pseudogene status. The CDR3 is 12 residues long. DNA for the CDR3: TGTGCCAGACTAGCGGGAGCCTACGAGCAGTACTTC. Amino acid sequence: CARLAGAYEQYF.

The rearrangement joins TRBV7-9 to TRBJ1-4; D is unresolved. The CDR3 runs to 14 residues. Trimming stripped 5 bases from V and 8 bases from J, with 15 bases between. Germline V gene sequence: CDR1 SEHNR, CDR2 FQNEAQ (reference sequence). The CDR3 spells CASSVDGGREKLFF. CDR3 DNA sequence: TGTGCCAGCAGCGTCGACGGAGGGAGGGAAAAACTGTTTTTT. Full variable domain (rest looked up from reference TRBV7-9 and TRBJ1-4): DTGVSQNPRHKITKRGQNVTFRCDPISEHNRLYWYRQTLGQGPEFLTYFQNEAQLEKSRLLSDRFSAERPKGSFSTLEIQRTEQGDSAMYLCASSVDGGREKLFFGSGTQLSVL.

The chain couples TRBV4-1 to TRBJ1-3, with TRBD1 matching over 10 bases. This CDR3 region has 18 residues. Germline lookup yields CDR1 MGHRA and CDR2 YSYEKL. V shed 1 base, J shed 3 bases, and the junction held 9 bases outside the gene matches. The CDR3 protein is CASSQGAGQGLVGNTIYF. CDR3 coding DNA: TGCGCCAGCAGCCAAGGAGCGGGACAGGGGTTGGTTGGAAACACCATATATTTT.

This clonotype has more than one count but fewer than ten. V is TRBV7-9 and J is TRBJ2-7; D gene ambiguous. The V gene's germline CDR1 is SEHNR and CDR2 FQNEAQ (reference sequence). This CDR3 spans 12 amino acids. With 6 bases removed from V and 7 bases from J, the gap between germline ends came to 13 bases. CDR3 sequence: CASSLEPIEQYF. As DNA, the CDR3 is TGTGCCAGCAGTCTAGAACCCATAGAGCAGTACTTC.

The table lists this clonotype with a few counts. The chain uses TRBV29-1 and TRBJ2-1, with TRBD2 matching over 8 bases. Germline values: CDR1 SQVTM, CDR2 ANQGSEA. V lost 4 bases, J lost 3 bases, and 8 bases stayed unmatched. The CDR3 totals 15 residues. The CDR3: CSVVSTSAFYNEQFF. The CDR3 DNA reads as TGCAGCGTTGTGTCGACTAGCGCTTTCTACAATGAGCAGTTCTTC.

In its sample, this clonotype was seen many times. This chain joins TRBV20-1 and TRBJ1-5, with D uncertain. V lost 6 bases and J 0 bases, leaving 12 bases between the germline ends. This CDR3 has 14 residues. Germline CDR1 reads DFQATT; CDR2 reads SNEGSKA (reference sequence). CDR3 DNA: TGCAGTGCCGGAGGGCAGCATAGCAATCAGCCCCAGCATTTT. Amino acid sequence: CSAGGQHSNQPQHF.

This clonotype has more than one count but fewer than ten. V and J are TRBV12-3 or TRBV12-4 and TRBJ2-7; 11 bases fit TRBD1. Trimming took 6 bases from V and 6 from J; bases not matched to a gene: 4. This CDR3 comprises 13 residues. The CDR3 is CASRDRGHSEQYF. The CDR3 DNA reads TGTGCCAGCAGGGACAGGGGGCACTCCGAGCAGTACTTC.

This clonotype was seen a handful of times. The chain joins TRBV5-1 to TRBJ2-2, with TRBD2 as a possible D gene (5 bases). V was shortened by 4 bases and J by 7 bases, with 17 bases between the two germline ends. In germline, CDR1 is SGHRS, CDR2 YFSETQ. CDR3 length equals 15 residues. The chain's CDR3 is CASSARSFGDGELFF. In nucleotides, the CDR3 is TGCGCCAGCAGCGCCCGATCCTTCGGGGACGGGGAGCTGTTTTTT.

The chain carries TRBV27 and TRBJ2-1; TRBD2 aligns across 10 bases. CDR3 length equals 19 residues. Per germline, CDR1 MNHEY and CDR2 SMNVEV (reference sequence). V gave up 3 bases and J gave up 2 bases; unmatched junction bases: 13. CDR3 bases: TGTGCCAGCAGTTTGTTATCCCCGACCGGGACTAGCGCCTACAATGAGCAGTTCTTC. Amino acids: CASSLLSPTGTSAYNEQFF.

This clonotype was counted between two and nine times. The V and J genes are TRBV10-2 and TRBJ2-3; 12 nucleotides line up with TRBD2. The germline V gene encodes CDR1 WSHSY and CDR2 SAAADI. The CDR3 has 15 amino acids. Trimming removed 4 bases from V and 7 bases from J; junction bases left unmatched: 6. The CDR3 bases are TGCGCCAGCAGTGCGACCGGGACTAGCGGGTATACGCAGTATTTT. It codes for CASSATGTSGYTQYF.

This clonotype was observed a few times. The chain has TRBV3-1 and TRBJ2-1; 10 positions match TRBD2. The germline gives CDR1 LGHDT, CDR2 YNNKEL (reference sequence). The CDR3 extends over 16 amino acids. Trimming removed 4 bases from V and 4 bases from J; junction bases left unmatched: 7. CDR3 sequence reads: CASSLSSGRGYNEQFF. The CDR3 DNA follows: TGTGCCAGCAGCCTCTCCAGCGGGAGGGGTTACAATGAGCAGTTCTTC.

The V gene is TRBV27, the J gene TRBJ2-3; D call uncertain. Looked up from germline, CDR1 is MNHEY and CDR2 is SMNVEV (reference sequence). The CDR3 covers 12 residues. V dropped 8 bases and J dropped 8 bases, with 14 bases sitting between them. The CDR3 loop is CASARSGVTQYF. The DNA of the CDR3 is TGTGCCAGCGCTCGGTCCGGCGTTACGCAGTATTTT.